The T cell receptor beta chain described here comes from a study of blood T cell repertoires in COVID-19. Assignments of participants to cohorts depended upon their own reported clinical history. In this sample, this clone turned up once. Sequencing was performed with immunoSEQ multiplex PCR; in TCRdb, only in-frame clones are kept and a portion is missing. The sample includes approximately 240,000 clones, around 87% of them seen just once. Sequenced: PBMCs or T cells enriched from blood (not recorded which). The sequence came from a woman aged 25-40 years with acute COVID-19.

The CDR3 bases are TGTGCCAGCAGTTACAATCGGGGTGCCACAGATACGCAGTATTTT. Translated, it gives CASSYNRGATDTQYF. The chain links TRBV6-5 to TRBJ2-3; D may be TRBD2 (5 bases). Trimming shortened V by 2 bases and J by 2 bases, and 11 bases separated the two germline ends. Germline CDR1 MNHEY, CDR2 SVGAGI. The length of the CDR3 is 15 residues.